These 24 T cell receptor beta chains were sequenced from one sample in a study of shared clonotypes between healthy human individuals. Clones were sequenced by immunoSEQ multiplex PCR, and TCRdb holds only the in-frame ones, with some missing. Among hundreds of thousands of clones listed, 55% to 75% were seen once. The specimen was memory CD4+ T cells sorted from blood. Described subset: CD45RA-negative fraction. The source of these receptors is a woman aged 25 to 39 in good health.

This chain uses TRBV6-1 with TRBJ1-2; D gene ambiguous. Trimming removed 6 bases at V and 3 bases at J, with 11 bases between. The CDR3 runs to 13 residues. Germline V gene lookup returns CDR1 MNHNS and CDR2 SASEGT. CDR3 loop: CASRLTGDYGYTF. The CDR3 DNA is TGTGCCAGCAGACTGACCGGGGACTATGGCTACACCTTC.

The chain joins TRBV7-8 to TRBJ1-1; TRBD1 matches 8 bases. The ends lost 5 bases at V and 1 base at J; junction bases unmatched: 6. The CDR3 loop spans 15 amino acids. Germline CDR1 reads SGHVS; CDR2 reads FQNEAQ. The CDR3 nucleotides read TGTGCCAGCAGCAAGGGAGGACAGGGGAACACTGAAGCTTTCTTT. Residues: CASSKGGQGNTEAFF.

The CDR3 DNA is TGTGCCATCAGTGGAATAGCGGGAGGGGGATCCTACAATGAGCAGTTCTTC. Translation gives CAISGIAGGGSYNEQFF. The chain has TRBV10-3 and TRBJ2-1, with 11 nucleotides matching TRBD2. Trimming took 4 bases from V and 1 from J; bases not matched to a gene: 6. The CDR3 covers 17 residues. CDR1 ENHRY and CDR2 SYGVKD come from the germline V gene.

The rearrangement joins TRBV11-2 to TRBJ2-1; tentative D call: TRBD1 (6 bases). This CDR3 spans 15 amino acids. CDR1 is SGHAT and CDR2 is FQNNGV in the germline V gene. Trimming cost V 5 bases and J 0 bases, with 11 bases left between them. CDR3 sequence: CASSTGQSSYNEQFF. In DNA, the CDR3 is TGTGCCAGCAGCACCGGACAGAGCTCCTACAATGAGCAGTTCTTC.

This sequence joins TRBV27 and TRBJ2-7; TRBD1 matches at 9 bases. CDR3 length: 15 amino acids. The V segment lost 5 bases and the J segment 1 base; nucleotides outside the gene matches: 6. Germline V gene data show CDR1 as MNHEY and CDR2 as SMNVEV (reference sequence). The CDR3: CASSPHRGRSYEQYF. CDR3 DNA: TGTGCCAGCAGTCCGCACAGGGGGCGATCCTACGAGCAGTACTTC.

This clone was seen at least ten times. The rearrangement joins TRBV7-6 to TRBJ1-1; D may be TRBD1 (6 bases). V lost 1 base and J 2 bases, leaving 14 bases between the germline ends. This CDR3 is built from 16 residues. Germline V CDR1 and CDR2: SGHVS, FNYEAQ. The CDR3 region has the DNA TGTGCCAGCAGCTTAGACCGGGACACATGTAACACTGAAGCTTTCTTT. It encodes CASSLDRDTCNTEAFF.

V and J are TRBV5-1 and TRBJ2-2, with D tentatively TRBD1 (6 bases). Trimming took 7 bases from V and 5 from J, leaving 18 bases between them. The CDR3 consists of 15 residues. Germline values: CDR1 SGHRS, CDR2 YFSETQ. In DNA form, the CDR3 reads TGCGCCAGCCTCCAGGGGTTGACTCCTACCGGGGAGCTGTTTTTT. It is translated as CASLQGLTPTGELFF. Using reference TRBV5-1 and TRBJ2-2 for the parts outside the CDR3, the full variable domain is KAGVTQTPRYLIKTRGQQVTLSCSPISGHRSVSWYQQTPGQGLQFLFEYFSETQRNKGNFPGRFSGRQFSNSRSEMNVSTLELGDSALYLCASLQGLTPTGELFFGEGSRLTVL.

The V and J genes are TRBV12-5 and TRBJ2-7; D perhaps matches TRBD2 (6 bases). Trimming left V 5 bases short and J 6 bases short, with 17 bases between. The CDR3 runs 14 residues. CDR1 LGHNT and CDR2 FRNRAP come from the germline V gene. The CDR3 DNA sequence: TGTGCTAGTGGTCTCGGGACTCAGGAAGGCGAGCAGTACTTC. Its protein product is CASGLGTQEGEQYF. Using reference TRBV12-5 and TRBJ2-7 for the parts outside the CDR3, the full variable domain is DARVTQTPRHKVTEMGQEVTMRCQPILGHNTVFWYRQTMMQGLELLAYFRNRAPLDDSGMPKDRFSAEMPDATLATLKIQPSEPRDSAVYFCASGLGTQEGEQYFGPGTRLTVT.

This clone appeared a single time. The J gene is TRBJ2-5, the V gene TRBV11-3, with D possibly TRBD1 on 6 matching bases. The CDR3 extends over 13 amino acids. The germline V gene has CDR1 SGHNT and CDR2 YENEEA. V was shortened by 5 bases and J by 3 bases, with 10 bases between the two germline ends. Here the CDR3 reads CASSAGQKETQYF. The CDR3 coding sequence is TGTGCCAGCAGCGCAGGACAGAAAGAGACCCAGTACTTC.

DNA for the CDR3: TGTGCCAGTAGTATGGCCCGGGACTCCTACAATGAGCAGTTCTTC. Amino acid sequence: CASSMARDSYNEQFF. This chain connects TRBV19 to TRBJ2-1; weak D call: TRBD2 (5 bases). Germline lookup yields CDR1 LNHDA and CDR2 SQIVND (reference sequence). V lost 3 bases and J lost 0, with 9 bases in between. CDR3 length: 15 residues.

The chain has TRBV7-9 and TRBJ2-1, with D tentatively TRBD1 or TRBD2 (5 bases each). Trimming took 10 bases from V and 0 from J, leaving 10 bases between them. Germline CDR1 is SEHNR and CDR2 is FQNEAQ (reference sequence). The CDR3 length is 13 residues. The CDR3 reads CATGTYSYNEQFF. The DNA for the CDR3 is TGTGCCACAGGGACCTACTCCTACAATGAGCAGTTCTTC.

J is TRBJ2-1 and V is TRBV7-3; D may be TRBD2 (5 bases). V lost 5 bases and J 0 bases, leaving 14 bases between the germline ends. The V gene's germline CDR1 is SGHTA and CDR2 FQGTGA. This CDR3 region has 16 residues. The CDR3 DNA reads TGTGCCAGCAGCGCGCTAGCTACAAGCTCCTACAATGAGCAGTTCTTC. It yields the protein CASSALATSSYNEQFF.

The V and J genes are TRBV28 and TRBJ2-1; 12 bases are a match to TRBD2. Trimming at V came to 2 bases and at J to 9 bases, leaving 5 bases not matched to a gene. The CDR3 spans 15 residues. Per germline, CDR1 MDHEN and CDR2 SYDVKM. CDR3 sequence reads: CASSLPTSGRIEQFF. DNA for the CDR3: TGTGCCAGCAGTTTACCGACTAGCGGGAGAATTGAGCAGTTCTTC.

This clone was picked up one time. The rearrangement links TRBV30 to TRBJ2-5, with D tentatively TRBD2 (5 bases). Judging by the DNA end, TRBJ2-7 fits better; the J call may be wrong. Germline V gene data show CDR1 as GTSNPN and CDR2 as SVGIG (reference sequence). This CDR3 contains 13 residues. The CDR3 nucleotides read TGTGCCTGGAGGAAGCCACCGGGGTACGAGCAGTACTTC. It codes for CAWRKPPGYEQYF.

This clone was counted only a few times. The CDR3 loop reads CASRGSYGYTF. CDR3 bases: TGTGCCAGCAGGGGTAGCTATGGCTACACCTTC. V usage is TRBV6-6 and J usage is TRBJ1-2; D is unclear. CDR3 length equals 11 residues. V was pared by 6 bases and J by 4 bases, with 6 bases between. The germline V gene has CDR1 MNHNY and CDR2 SVGAGI (reference sequence).

CDR3 in DNA: TGCGCCAGCAGTGTAGGGAGCACCTACAATGAGCAGTTCTTC. It specifies CASSVGSTYNEQFF. V is TRBV5-1 and J is TRBJ2-1; D may be TRBD2 (5 bases). Germline CDR1 and CDR2: SGHRS and YFSETQ. Trimming left V 5 bases short and J 2 bases short, with 11 bases between. This CDR3 is 14 amino acids long.

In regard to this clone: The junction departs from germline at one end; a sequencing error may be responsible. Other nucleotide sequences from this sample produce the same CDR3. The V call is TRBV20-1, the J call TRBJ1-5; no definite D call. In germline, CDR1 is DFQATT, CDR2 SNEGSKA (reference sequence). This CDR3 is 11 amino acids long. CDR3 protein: CSARGLGPQHF. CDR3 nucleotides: TGCAGTGCCAGAGGGCTGGGGCCCCAGCATTTT.

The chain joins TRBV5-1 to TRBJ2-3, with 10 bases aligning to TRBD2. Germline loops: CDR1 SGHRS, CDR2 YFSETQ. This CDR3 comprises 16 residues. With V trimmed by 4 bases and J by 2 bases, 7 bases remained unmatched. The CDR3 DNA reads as TGCGCCAGCAGCAGGGGACTAGCGATCGACACAGATACGCAGTATTTT. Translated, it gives CASSRGLAIDTDTQYF. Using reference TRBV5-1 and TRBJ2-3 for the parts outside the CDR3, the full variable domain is KAGVTQTPRYLIKTRGQQVTLSCSPISGHRSVSWYQQTPGQGLQFLFEYFSETQRNKGNFPGRFSGRQFSNSRSEMNVSTLELGDSALYLCASSRGLAIDTDTQYFGPGTRLTVL.

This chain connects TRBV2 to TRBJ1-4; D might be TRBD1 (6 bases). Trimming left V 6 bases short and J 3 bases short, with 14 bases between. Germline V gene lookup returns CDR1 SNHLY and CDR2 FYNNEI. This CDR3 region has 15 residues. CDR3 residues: CASSQQGSANEKLFF. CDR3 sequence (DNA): TGTGCCAGCAGCCAACAGGGATCCGCTAATGAAAAACTGTTTTTT.

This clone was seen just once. The CDR3 spells CASSELSSSWRNTQYF. The CDR3 nucleotides read TGTGCCAGCAGCGAGTTGTCTTCGTCTTGGCGGAACACGCAGTATTTT. The V call is TRBV9, the J call TRBJ2-3; D remains unclear. The V gene lost 3 bases and the J gene lost 9 bases, with 23 bases spanning the gap. Germline V gene data show CDR1 as SGDLS and CDR2 as YYNGEE. The CDR3 totals 16 residues.

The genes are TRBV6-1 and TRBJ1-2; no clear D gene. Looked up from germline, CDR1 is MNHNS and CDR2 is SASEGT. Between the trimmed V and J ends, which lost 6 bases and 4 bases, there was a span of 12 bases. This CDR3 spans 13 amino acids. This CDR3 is CASSGGSGYGYTF. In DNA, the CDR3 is TGTGCCAGCAGCGGTGGGTCGGGCTATGGCTACACCTTC.

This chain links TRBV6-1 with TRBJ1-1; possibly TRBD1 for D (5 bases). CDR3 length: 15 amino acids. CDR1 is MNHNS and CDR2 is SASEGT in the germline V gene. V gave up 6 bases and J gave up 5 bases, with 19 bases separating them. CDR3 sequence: CASRETGRGITEAFF. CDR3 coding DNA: TGTGCCAGCAGGGAGACGGGACGAGGGATAACTGAAGCTTTCTTT.

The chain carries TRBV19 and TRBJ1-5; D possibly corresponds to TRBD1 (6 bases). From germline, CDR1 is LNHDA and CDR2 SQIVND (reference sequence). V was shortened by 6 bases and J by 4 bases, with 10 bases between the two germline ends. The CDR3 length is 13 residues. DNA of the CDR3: TGTGCCAGTAGCCGGACAGCTAATCAGCCCCAGCATTTT. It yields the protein CASSRTANQPQHF.

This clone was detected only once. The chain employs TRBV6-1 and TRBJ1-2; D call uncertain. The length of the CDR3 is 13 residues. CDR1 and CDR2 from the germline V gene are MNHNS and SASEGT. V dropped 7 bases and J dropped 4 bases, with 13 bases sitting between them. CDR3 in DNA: TGTGCCAGCACGCGGACGGACCCCTATGGCTACACCTTC. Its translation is CASTRTDPYGYTF.